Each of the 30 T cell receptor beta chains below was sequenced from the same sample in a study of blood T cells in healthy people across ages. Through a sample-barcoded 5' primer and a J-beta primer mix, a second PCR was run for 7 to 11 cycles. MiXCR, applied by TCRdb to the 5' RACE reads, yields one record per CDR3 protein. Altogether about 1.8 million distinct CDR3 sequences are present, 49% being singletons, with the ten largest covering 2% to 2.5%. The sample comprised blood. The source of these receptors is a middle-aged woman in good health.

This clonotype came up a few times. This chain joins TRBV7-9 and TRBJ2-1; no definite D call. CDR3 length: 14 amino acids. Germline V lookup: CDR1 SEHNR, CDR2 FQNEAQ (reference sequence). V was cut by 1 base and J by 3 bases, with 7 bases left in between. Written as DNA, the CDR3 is TGTGCCAGCAGCTTAGTCCTGAGCTACAATGAGCAGTTCTTC. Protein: CASSLVLSYNEQFF.

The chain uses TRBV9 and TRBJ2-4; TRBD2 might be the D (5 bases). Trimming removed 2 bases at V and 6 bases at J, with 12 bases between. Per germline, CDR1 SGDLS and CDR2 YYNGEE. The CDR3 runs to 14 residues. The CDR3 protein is CASSVWESGNIQYF. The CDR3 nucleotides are TGTGCCAGCAGCGTTTGGGAGTCGGGAAACATTCAGTACTTC.

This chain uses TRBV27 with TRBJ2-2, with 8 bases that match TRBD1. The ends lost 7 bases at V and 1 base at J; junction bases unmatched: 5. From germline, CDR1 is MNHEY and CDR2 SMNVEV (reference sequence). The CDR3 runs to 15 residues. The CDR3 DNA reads TGTGCCAGCAAATCAGACAGGGGGAACACCGGGGAGCTGTTTTTT. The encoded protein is CASKSDRGNTGELFF.

Written as DNA, the CDR3 is TGCAGTGCTTTTTGGCTTAAGTGGGATGTTAACAATGAGCAGTTCTTC. Its protein is CSAFWLKWDVNNEQFF. This chain connects TRBV20-1 to TRBJ2-1, with D unresolved. CDR3 size: 16 residues. Germline loops: CDR1 DFQATT, CDR2 SNEGSKA (reference sequence). Trimming left V 5 bases short and J 5 bases short, with 22 bases between.

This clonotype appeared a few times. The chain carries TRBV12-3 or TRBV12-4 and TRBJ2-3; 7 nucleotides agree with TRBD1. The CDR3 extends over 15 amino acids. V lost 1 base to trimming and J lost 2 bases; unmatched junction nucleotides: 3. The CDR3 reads CASSLGGQYTDTQYF. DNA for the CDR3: TGTGCCAGCAGTTTAGGGGGACAGTACACAGATACGCAGTATTTT.

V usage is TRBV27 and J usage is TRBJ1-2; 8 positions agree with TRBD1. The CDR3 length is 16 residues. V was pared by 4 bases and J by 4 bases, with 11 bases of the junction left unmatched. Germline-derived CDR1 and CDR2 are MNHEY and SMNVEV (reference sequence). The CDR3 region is CASSSAPGTGVYGYTF. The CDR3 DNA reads TGTGCCAGCAGTTCCGCCCCCGGGACAGGAGTCTATGGCTACACCTTC.

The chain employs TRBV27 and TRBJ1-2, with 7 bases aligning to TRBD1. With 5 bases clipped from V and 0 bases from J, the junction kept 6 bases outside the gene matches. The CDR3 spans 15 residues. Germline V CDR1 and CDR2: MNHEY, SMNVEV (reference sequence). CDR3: CASSGSGTANYGYTF. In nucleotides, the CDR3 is TGTGCCAGCAGTGGGTCCGGGACAGCTAACTATGGCTACACCTTC.

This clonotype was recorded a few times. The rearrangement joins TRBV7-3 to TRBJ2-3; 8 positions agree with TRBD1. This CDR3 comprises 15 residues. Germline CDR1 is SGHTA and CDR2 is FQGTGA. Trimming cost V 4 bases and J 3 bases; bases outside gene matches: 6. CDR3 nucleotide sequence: TGTGCCAGCAGCTCTCGGACAGGGACGACAGATACGCAGTATTTT. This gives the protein CASSSRTGTTDTQYF.

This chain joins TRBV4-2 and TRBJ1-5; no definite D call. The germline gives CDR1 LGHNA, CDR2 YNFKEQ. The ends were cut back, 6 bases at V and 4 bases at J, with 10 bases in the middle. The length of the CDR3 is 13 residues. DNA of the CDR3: TGTGCCAGCAGTCCGACAAGAAATCAGCCCCAGCATTTT. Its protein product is CASSPTRNQPQHF.

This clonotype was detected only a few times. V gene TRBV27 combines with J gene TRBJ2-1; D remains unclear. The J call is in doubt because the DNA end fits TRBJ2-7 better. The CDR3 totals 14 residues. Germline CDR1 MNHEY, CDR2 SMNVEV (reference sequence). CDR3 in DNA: TGTGCCAGCAGTTTCCATTCCTCCTACAATGAGCAGTACTTC. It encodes CASSFHSSYNEQYF.

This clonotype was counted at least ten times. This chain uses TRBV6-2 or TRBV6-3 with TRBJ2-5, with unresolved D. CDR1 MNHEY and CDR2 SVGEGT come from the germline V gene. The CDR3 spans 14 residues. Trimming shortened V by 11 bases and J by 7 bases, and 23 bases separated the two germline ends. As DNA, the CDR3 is TGTGCCGTGAAAGACCGAGGACGGATTGCGACCCAGTACTTC. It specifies CAVKDRGRIATQYF.

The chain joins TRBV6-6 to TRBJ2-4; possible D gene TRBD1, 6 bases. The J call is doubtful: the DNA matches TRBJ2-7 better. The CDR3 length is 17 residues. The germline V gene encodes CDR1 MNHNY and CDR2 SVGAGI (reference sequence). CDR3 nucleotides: TGTGCCAGCAGTTACTCGTTCGGGACAACTAATTACTACGAGCAGTACTTC. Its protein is CASSYSFGTTNYYEQYF.

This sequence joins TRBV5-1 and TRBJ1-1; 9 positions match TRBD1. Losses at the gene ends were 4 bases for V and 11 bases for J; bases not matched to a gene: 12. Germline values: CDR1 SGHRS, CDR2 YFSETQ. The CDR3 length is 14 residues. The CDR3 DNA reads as TGCGCCAGCAGCAGTACGACCATCGGACAGGGGGCTTTCTTT. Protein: CASSSTTIGQGAFF.

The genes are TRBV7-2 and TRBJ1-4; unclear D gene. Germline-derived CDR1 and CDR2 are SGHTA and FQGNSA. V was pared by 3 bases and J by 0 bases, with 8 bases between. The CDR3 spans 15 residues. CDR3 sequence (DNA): TGTGCCAGCAGCTTTAGTAGGGCAACTAATGAAAAACTGTTTTTT. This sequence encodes CASSFSRATNEKLFF.

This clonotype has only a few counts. Here the CDR3 DNA reads TGCAGCGTCGACATAGAAGAGACCCAGTACTTC. Protein: CSVDIEETQYF. The V gene is TRBV29-1, the J gene TRBJ2-5; D uncertain. This CDR3 has 11 residues. V was shortened by 6 bases and J by 3 bases, with 8 bases between the two germline ends. CDR1 and CDR2 from the germline V gene are SQVTM and ANQGSEA.

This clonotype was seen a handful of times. CDR3 amino acids: CSARSPRDPQETQYF. The CDR3, as DNA: TGCAGTGCTAGGTCTCCCCGGGACCCCCAAGAGACCCAGTACTTC. The V gene is TRBV20-1, the J gene TRBJ2-5; either TRBD1 or TRBD2 may fit D (5 bases each). Per the germline V gene, CDR1 is DFQATT and CDR2 is SNEGSKA (reference sequence). The CDR3 is 15 residues long. The V end was cut by 3 bases, the J end by 1 base, with 15 bases between.

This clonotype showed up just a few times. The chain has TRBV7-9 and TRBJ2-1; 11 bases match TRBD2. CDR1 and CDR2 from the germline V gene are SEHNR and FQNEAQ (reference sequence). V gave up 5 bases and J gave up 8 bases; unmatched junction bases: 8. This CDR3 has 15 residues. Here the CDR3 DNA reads TGTGCCAGCAGCCCAACTAGCGGGGGCACGTATGAGCAGTTCTTC. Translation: CASSPTSGGTYEQFF.

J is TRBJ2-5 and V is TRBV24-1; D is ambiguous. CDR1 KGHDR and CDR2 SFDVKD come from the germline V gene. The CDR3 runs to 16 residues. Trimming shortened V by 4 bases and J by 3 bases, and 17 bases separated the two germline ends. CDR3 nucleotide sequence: TGTGCCACCAGTGACCCTGCTGAGCGAGGAGAAGAGACCCAGTACTTC. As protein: CATSDPAERGEETQYF.

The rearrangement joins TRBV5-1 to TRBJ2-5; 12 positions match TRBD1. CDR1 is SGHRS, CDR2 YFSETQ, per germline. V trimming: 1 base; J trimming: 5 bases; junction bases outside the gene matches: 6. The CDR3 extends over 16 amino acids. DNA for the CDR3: TGCGCCAGCAGCTTGACAGCCGGGACAGGGGGCGAGACCCAGTACTTC. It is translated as CASSLTAGTGGETQYF. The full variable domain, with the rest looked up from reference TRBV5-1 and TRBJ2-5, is KAGVTQTPRYLIKTRGQQVTLSCSPISGHRSVSWYQQTPGQGLQFLFEYFSETQRNKGNFPGRFSGRQFSNSRSEMNVSTLELGDSALYLCASSLTAGTGGETQYFGPGTRLLVL.

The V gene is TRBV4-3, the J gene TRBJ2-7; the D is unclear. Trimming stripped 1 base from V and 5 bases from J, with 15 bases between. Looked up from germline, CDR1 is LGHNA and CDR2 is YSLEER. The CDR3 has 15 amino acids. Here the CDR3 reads CASSQVSSRSHEQYF. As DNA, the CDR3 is TGCGCCAGCAGCCAAGTAAGCTCGAGGTCGCACGAGCAGTACTTC.

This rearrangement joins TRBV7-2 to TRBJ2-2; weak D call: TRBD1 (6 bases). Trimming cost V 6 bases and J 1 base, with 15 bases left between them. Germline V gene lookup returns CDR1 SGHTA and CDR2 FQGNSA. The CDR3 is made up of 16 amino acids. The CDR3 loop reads CASRSGQGGNTGELFF. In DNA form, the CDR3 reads TGTGCCAGCAGATCCGGACAAGGGGGGAACACCGGGGAGCTGTTTTTT.

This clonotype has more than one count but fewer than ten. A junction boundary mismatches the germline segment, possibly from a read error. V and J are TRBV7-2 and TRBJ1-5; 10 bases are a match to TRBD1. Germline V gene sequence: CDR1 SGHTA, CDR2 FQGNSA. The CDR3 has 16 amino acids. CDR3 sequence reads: CASSLGTGVSNQPQHF. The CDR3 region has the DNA TGTGCCAGCAGTTTAGGGACAGGGGTCAGCAATCAGCCCCAGCATTTT.

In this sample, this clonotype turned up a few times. The CDR3 is CSAWTGGHGYTF. CDR3 sequence (DNA): TGCAGTGCTTGGACAGGGGGTCATGGCTACACCTTC. The chain uses TRBV20-1 and TRBJ1-2, with 10 positions matching TRBD1. V shed 5 bases, J shed 6 bases, and the junction held 3 bases outside the gene matches. The CDR3 is 12 amino acids. Germline V CDR1 and CDR2: DFQATT, SNEGSKA (reference sequence).

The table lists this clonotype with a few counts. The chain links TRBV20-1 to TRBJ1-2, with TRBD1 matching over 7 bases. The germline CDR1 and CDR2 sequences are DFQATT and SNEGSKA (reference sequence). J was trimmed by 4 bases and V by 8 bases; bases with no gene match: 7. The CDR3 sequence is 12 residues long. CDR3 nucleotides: TGCAGTCTCACAGGGGTAATCTATGGCTACACCTTC. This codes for CSLTGVIYGYTF.

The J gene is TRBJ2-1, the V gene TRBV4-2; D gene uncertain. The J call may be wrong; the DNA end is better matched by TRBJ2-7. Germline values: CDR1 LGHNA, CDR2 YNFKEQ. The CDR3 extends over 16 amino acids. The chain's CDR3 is CASSQELQASYNEQYF. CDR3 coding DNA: TGTGCCAGCAGCCAAGAACTCCAAGCCTCCTACAATGAGCAGTACTTC.

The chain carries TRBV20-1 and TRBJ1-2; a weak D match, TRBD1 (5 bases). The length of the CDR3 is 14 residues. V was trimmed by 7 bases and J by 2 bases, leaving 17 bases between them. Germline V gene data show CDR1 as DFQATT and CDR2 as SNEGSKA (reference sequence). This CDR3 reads CSVDPGSENYGYTF. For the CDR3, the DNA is TGCAGTGTCGACCCAGGGTCAGAGAACTATGGCTACACCTTC.

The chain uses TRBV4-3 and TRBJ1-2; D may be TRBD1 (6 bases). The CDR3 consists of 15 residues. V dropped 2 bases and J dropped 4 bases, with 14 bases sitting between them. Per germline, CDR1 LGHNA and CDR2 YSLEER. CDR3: CASSQLGGVGYGYTF. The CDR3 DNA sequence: TGCGCCAGCAGCCAACTAGGGGGGGTCGGCTATGGCTACACCTTC.

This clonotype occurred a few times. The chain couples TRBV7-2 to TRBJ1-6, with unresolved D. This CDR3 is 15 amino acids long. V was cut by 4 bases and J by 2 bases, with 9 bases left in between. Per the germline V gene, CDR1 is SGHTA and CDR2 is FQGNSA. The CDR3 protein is CASSSSVTYNSPLHF. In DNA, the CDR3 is TGTGCCAGCAGCTCTTCCGTTACCTATAATTCACCCCTCCACTTT.

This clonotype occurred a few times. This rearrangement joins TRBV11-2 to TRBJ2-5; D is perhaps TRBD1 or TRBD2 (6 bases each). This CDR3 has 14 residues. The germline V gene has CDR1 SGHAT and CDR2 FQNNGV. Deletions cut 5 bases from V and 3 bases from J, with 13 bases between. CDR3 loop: CASSAAGEEETQYF. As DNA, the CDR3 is TGTGCCAGCAGCGCCGCAGGGGAGGAAGAGACCCAGTACTTC.

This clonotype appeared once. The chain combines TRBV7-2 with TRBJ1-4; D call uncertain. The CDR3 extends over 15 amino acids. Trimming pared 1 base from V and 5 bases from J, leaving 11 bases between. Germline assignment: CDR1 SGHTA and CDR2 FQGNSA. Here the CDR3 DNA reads TGTGCCAGCAGCTTAGATCTCACACGGAATGAAAAACTGTTTTTT. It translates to CASSLDLTRNEKLFF.